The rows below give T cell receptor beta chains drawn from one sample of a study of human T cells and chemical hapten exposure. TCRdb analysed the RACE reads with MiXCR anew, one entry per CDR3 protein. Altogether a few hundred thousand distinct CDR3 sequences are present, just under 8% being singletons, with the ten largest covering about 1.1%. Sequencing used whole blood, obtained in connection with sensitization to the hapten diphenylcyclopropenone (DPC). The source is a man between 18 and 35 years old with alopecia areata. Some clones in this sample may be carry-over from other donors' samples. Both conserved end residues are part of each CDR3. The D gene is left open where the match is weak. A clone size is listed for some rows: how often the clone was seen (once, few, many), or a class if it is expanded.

DNA: TGTGCCAGCAGCTTAGCGTCGGCCATTGAAGAGACCCAGTACTTC; CDR3: CASSLASAIEETQYF; size: .; D: .; J: TRBJ2-5; V: TRBV7-2
DNA: TGTGCCAGCAGCGTAGATACAGGGTCGAGGGAGACCCAGTACTTC; CDR3: CASSVDTGSRETQYF; size: .; D: .; J: TRBJ2-5; V: TRBV9
DNA: TGCGCCAGCAGCTTGAGTTTGGGGGGCAATCAGCCCCAGCATTTT; CDR3: CASSLSLGGNQPQHF; size: .; D: .; J: TRBJ1-5; V: TRBV5-1
DNA: TGTGCCAGCAGCCACAGCCTCGGCACAGATACGCAGTATTTT; CDR3: CASSHSLGTDTQYF; size: few; D: .; J: TRBJ2-3; V: TRBV12-3/TRBV12-4
DNA: TGCAGTGCTAGAGCCCGGGTGCTTGGAAACACCATATATTTT; CDR3: CSARARVLGNTIYF; size: .; D: .; J: TRBJ1-3; V: TRBV20-1
DNA: TGCGCCAGCAGCTTCGAAGCCGGGGAGCTGTTTTTT; CDR3: CASSFEAGELFF; size: many; D: .; J: TRBJ2-2; V: TRBV5-1
DNA: TGCGCCAGCAGCGGGGACAGGGGCTACACAGATACGCAGTATTTT; CDR3: CASSGDRGYTDTQYF; size: many; D: TRBD1; J: TRBJ2-3; V: TRBV5-1
DNA: TGTGCCAGCAGCCAAGAATGGCAGGGCGACGCTGGAAACACCATATATTTT; CDR3: CASSQEWQGDAGNTIYF; size: few; D: .; J: TRBJ1-3; V: TRBV3-1
DNA: TGCAGCGTTGGGTGGGACAGACTCTATGGCTACACCTTC; CDR3: CSVGWDRLYGYTF; size: many; D: TRBD1; J: TRBJ1-2; V: TRBV29-1
DNA: TGTGCCACCAGCTCCGACAGGGTCTCTGGAAACACCATATATTTT; CDR3: CATSSDRVSGNTIYF; size: .; D: TRBD1; J: TRBJ1-3; V: TRBV15
DNA: TGCGCCAGCAGTGCGTTGCTCCTTCAGGTTTACTTC; CDR3: CASSALLLQVYF; size: many; D: .; J: TRBJ2-5; V: TRBV10-2
DNA: TGTGCCAGCACCCCAGGACAGGGGGGGGGAGAGACCCAGTACTTC; CDR3: CASTPGQGGGETQYF; size: few; D: TRBD1; J: TRBJ2-5; V: TRBV12-3/TRBV12-4
DNA: TGTGCCAGCAGCTTAGATTTCTTGTTGCGTGACTACACCTTC; CDR3: CASSLDFLLRDYTF; size: .; D: .; J: TRBJ1-2; V: TRBV7-9
DNA: TGTGCCAGCAGTTGGACAGGTCTTAAGAACACTGAAGCTTTCTTT; CDR3: CASSWTGLKNTEAFF; size: .; D: TRBD1; J: TRBJ1-1; V: TRBV11-2
DNA: TGCAGTGCTAGAATGCTAGCGGGGGGGGCAGATACGCAGTATTTT; CDR3: CSARMLAGGADTQYF; size: few; D: TRBD2; J: TRBJ2-3; V: TRBV20-1
DNA: TGTGCCAGCAGCTTCTTAGGGGACATGGTTGGCTACACCTTC; CDR3: CASSFLGDMVGYTF; size: .; D: .; J: TRBJ1-2; V: TRBV7-9
DNA: TGTGCCAGCAATCGCGGGCCACAAGAGACCCAGTACTTC; CDR3: CASNRGPQETQYF; size: few; D: .; J: TRBJ2-5; V: TRBV9
DNA: TGCGCCAGCAGCCAAGAGAACGGACTCAACATTCAGTACTTC; CDR3: CASSQENGLNIQYF; size: .; D: .; J: TRBJ2-4; V: TRBV4-3
DNA: TGTGCCAGCAGCCTGCGGGTAGCGGGGGGCAAGACGGCCAAAAACATTCAGTACTTC; CDR3: CASSLRVAGGKTAKNIQYF; size: once; D: TRBD2; J: TRBJ2-4; V: TRBV11-2
DNA: TGTGCCAGCAGTTTTATTCTTCGGCCCGATTCGGGTGAGCAGTTCTTC; CDR3: CASSFILRPDSGEQFF; size: few; D: .; J: TRBJ2-1; V: TRBV12-3/TRBV12-4
DNA: TGCAGTGCTAGGCAGGGGCTAAACTATGGCTACACCTTC; CDR3: CSARQGLNYGYTF; size: few; D: .; J: TRBJ1-2; V: TRBV20-1
DNA: TGTGCCAGCAGCCTTCGGCCCCAAGAGGGGAATAAGCAGTTCTTC; CDR3: CASSLRPQEGNKQFF; size: .; D: .; J: TRBJ2-1; V: TRBV4-2
DNA: TGTGCCAGCTCACCACCGGGCAGGGGGCAGAGTGGCTACACCTTC; CDR3: CASSPPGRGQSGYTF; size: .; D: TRBD1; J: TRBJ1-2; V: TRBV18
DNA: TGTGCCAGCAGCTTGATGAGAGCGGGGGGAGAGACCCAGTACTTC; CDR3: CASSLMRAGGETQYF; size: few; D: TRBD2; J: TRBJ2-5; V: TRBV7-9
DNA: TGCGCCAGCAGTTACCGAATACCTAACTATGGCTACACCTTC; CDR3: CASSYRIPNYGYTF; size: .; D: .; J: TRBJ1-2; V: TRBV5-1
DNA: TGTGCCAGCAGAGGGGATACGCAGTATTTT; CDR3: CASRGDTQYF; size: .; D: .; J: TRBJ2-3; V: TRBV6-5
DNA: TGTGCCAGCTCACCGAGGGGTATTAATTCACCCCTCCACTTT; CDR3: CASSPRGINSPLHF; size: few; D: .; J: TRBJ1-6; V: TRBV18
DNA: TGCAGCGTTGAAGATCAGGCAGGGGTAGTTGGCTACACCTTC; CDR3: CSVEDQAGVVGYTF; size: few; D: .; J: TRBJ1-2; V: TRBV29-1
DNA: TGCGCCAGCAGCCAAGATCGGAACCCTCCTGACAGGGAGAGCTTCTTC; CDR3: CASSQDRNPPDRESFF; size: many; D: TRBD1; J: TRBJ2-1; V: TRBV4-1
DNA: TGTGCCAGCGGCCCCGACAGGGAGTCCAACTATGGCTACACCTTC; CDR3: CASGPDRESNYGYTF; size: .; D: TRBD1; J: TRBJ1-2; V: TRBV6-5
DNA: TGCGCCAGCAGTGTCAGGGTGGGCACTGAAGCTTTCTTT; CDR3: CASSVRVGTEAFF; size: few; D: .; J: TRBJ1-1; V: TRBV4-1
DNA: TGTGCTAGTGGTCCTCGGGAGACCCAGTACTTC; CDR3: CASGPRETQYF; size: .; D: .; J: TRBJ2-5; V: TRBV12-5
DNA: TGTGCCAGCAGTTTAGGGGCCCCCGTGCCGGGTGGCTACACCTTC; CDR3: CASSLGAPVPGGYTF; size: .; D: .; J: TRBJ1-2; V: TRBV28
DNA: TGCAGCGTTGTGCAGGGCCGGCTCACTGAAGCTTTCTTT; CDR3: CSVVQGRLTEAFF; size: few; D: .; J: TRBJ1-1; V: TRBV29-1
DNA: TGTGCCAGCAGTGGTTTTCAGAGGCTTAGCAATCAGCCCCAGCATTTT; CDR3: CASSGFQRLSNQPQHF; size: many; D: .; J: TRBJ1-5; V: TRBV28
DNA: TGTGCCAGCATCATACCCCCTTCACCCCTCCACTTT; CDR3: CASIIPPSPLHF; size: .; D: .; J: TRBJ1-6; V: TRBV2
DNA: TGTGCCAGCAGCCATTCTAATGAAAAACTGTTTTTT; CDR3: CASSHSNEKLFF; size: .; D: .; J: TRBJ1-4; V: TRBV3-1